Here is one T cell receptor (beta chain) with its context. This entry belongs to a study of blood T cell repertoires in COVID-19. Across the whole study: Acute-phase and convalescent COVID-19 samples originated in the United States, Italy and Spain. PBMCs, B-cell-depleted T cells, or T cells were the source of the cDNA or gDNA that made up the material.

V gave up 0 bases and J gave up 2 bases; unmatched junction bases: 6. The CDR3 consists of 17 residues. CDR1 SGDLS and CDR2 YYNGEE come from the germline V gene. Authors' data handling: Amplifying reference gene primers gave estimates of nucleated cell counts. Libraries were prepared by immunoSEQ multiplex PCR; TCRdb keeps only in-frame clonotypes and omits some of them. From that table come the V and J calls and clone size; the DNA was used to work out D and trimming. The data show 55,000 to 75,000 clones, 82% seen once. Material: peripheral blood. The TCR sequence derives from a man older than 75 with active COVID-19. The chain is built from TRBV9 and TRBJ2-5, with 11 bases matching TRBD2. CDR3 sequence: CASSVGLAGGSQETQYF. In nucleotides, the CDR3 is TGTGCCAGCAGCGTAGGTCTAGCGGGAGGCTCACAAGAGACCCAGTACTTC. Drawing the rest from reference TRBV9 and TRBJ2-5, the complete variable domain is DSGVTQTPKHLITATGQRVTLRCSPRSGDLSVYWYQQSLDQGLQFLIQYYNGEERAKGNILERFSAQQFPDLHSELNLSSLELGDSALYFCASSVGLAGGSQETQYFGPGTRLLVL.